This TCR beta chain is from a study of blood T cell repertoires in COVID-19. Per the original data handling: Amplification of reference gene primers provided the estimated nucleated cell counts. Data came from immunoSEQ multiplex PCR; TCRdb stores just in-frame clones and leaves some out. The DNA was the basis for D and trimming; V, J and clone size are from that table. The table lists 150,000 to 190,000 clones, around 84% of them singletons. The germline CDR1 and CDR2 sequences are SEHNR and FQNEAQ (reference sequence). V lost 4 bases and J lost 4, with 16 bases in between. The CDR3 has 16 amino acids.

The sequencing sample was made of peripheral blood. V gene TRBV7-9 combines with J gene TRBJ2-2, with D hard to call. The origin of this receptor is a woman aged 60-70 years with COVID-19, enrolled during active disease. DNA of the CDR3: TGTGCCAGCAGCTCCTCCGGGTTGAGAGGCACCGGGGAGCTGTTTTTT. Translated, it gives CASSSSGLRGTGELFF. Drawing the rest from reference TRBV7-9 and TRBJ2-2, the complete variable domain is DTGVSQNPRHKITKRGQNVTFRCDPISEHNRLYWYRQTLGQGPEFLTYFQNEAQLEKSRLLSDRFSAERPKGSFSTLEIQRTEQGDSAMYLCASSSSGLRGTGELFFGEGSRLTVL.